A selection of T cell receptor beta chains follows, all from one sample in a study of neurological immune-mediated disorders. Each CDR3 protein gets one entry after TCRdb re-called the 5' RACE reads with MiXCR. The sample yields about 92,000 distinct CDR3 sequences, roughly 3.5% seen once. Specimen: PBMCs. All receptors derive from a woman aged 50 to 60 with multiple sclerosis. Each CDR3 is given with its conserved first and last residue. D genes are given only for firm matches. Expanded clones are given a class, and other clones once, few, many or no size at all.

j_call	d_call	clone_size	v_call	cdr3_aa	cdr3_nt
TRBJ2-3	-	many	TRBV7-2	CASSRSGRATDTQYF	TGTGCCAGCAGCCGAAGCGGCAGGGCCACAGATACGCAGTATTTT
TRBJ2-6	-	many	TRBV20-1	CSARDFGSGANVLTF	TGCAGTGCTAGAGATTTCGGGTCTGGGGCCAACGTCCTGACTTTC
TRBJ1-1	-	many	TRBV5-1	CASSLVGENTEAFF	TGCGCCAGCAGCTTGGTCGGCGAGAACACTGAAGCTTTCTTT
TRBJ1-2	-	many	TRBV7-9	CASSHHRAVNYGYTF	TGTGCCAGCAGCCACCACCGGGCCGTTAACTATGGCTACACCTTC
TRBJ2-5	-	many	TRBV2	CASSDQGTGETQYF	TGTGCCAGCAGTGACCAGGGAACCGGGGAGACCCAGTACTTC
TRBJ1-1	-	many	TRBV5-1	CASSSQWANTEAFF	TGCGCCAGCAGCTCCCAATGGGCGAACACTGAAGCTTTCTTT
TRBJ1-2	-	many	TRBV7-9	CASSPRWGRDGYTF	TGTGCCAGCAGCCCCAGGTGGGGTAGGGATGGCTACACCTTC
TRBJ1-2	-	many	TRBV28	CASSFYRDYGYTF	TGTGCCAGCAGTTTCTACAGGGACTATGGCTACACCTTC
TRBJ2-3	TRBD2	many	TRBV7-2	CASSLASSGGTQYF	TGTGCCAGCAGCTTAGCGTCTAGCGGGGGCACGCAGTATTTT
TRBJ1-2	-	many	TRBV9	CASSAPGSTYGYTF	TGTGCCAGCAGCGCTCCGGGGTCAACCTATGGCTACACCTTC
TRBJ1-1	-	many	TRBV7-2	CASSLSQGNTEAFF	TGTGCCAGCAGCTTATCCCAGGGCAACACTGAAGCTTTCTTT
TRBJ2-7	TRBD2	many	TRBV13	CASSGSGGAYEQYF	TGTGCCAGCAGCGGGAGCGGGGGGGCCTACGAGCAGTACTTC
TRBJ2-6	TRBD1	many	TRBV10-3	CASERQGVSGANVLTF	TGTGCCTCCGAACGACAGGGCGTCTCTGGGGCCAACGTCCTGACTTTC
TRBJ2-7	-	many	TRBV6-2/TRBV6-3	CASSYRSYEQYF	TGTGCCAGCAGTTACAGAAGCTACGAGCAGTACTTC
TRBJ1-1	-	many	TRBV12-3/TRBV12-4	CASSWGGNTEAFF	TGTGCCAGCAGTTGGGGGGGAAACACTGAAGCTTTCTTT
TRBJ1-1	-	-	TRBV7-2	CASRWGTEAFF	TGTGCCAGCAGGTGGGGTACCGAAGCTTTCTTT
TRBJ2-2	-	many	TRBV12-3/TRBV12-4	CASLWAGELFF	TGTGCCAGCCTTTGGGCCGGGGAGCTGTTTTTT
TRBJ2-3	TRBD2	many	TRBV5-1	CASSQTSVSQITQYF	TGCGCCAGCAGCCAGACTAGCGTCTCACAGATAACGCAGTATTTT
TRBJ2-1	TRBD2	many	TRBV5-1	CASSVLAGGRHEQFF	TGCGCCAGCAGCGTACTAGCGGGGGGGCGCCATGAGCAGTTCTTC
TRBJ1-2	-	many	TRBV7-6	CASSLDDFAYGYTF	TGTGCCAGCAGCTTAGATGACTTTGCTTATGGCTACACCTTC
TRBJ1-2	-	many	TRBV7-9	CASRDMGRRRGYTF	TGTGCCAGCAGAGATATGGGCCGCCGGAGGGGCTACACCTTC
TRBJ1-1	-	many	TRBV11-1	CASSSRVRADMNTEAFF	TGTGCCAGCAGCTCCCGAGTGAGGGCGGATATGAACACTGAAGCTTTCTTT
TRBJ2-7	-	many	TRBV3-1	CASSQAVYEQYF	TGTGCCAGCAGCCAAGCCGTGTACGAGCAGTACTTC
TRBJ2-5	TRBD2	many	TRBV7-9	CASSPFGRGGQETQYF	TGTGCCAGCAGCCCGTTTGGGCGGGGGGGCCAAGAGACCCAGTACTTC
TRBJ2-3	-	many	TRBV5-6	CASSYVWGREDTQYF	TGTGCCAGCAGCTATGTATGGGGGCGGGAAGATACGCAGTATTTT
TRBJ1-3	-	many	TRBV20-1	CSAARGRGNTIYF	TGCAGTGCTGCCAGGGGTCGAGGAAACACCATATATTTT
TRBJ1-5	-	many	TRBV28	CATRWGHQPQHF	TGTGCCACCCGATGGGGGCATCAGCCCCAGCATTTT
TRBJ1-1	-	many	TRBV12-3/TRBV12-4	CASSRAQNTEAFF	TGTGCCAGCAGTCGGGCCCAGAACACTGAAGCTTTCTTT
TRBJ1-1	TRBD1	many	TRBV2	CASSARGQYTEAFF	TGTGCCAGCAGTGCCAGGGGGCAGTACACTGAAGCTTTCTTT
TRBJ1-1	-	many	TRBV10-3	CAISGAGPTEAFF	TGTGCCATCAGTGGGGCCGGGCCCACTGAAGCTTTCTTT
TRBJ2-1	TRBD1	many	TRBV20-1	CSARTGGYNEQFF	TGCAGTGCTAGAACAGGGGGTTACAATGAGCAGTTCTTC
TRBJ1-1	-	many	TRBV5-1	CASSFEAGVAFF	TGCGCCAGCAGCTTCGAGGCCGGAGTGGCTTTCTTT
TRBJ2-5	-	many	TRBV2	CASRFSGETQYF	TGTGCCAGCAGATTCTCGGGTGAGACCCAGTACTTC
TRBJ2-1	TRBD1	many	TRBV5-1	CASSISTGGRYNEQFF	TGCGCCAGCAGCATCAGCACAGGGGGTCGCTACAATGAGCAGTTCTTC
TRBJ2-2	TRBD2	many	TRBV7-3	CASSRLASGVNTGELFF	TGTGCCAGCAGCCGACTTGCTAGCGGGGTTAACACCGGGGAGCTGTTTTTT
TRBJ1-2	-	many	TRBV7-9	CASRGAANYGYTF	TGTGCCAGTCGGGGCGCAGCTAACTATGGCTACACCTTC